This T cell receptor beta chain originates from a study of identifying expanded T cells in peripheral blood. The CDR3 is 17 residues long. V shed 1 base, J shed 4 bases, and the junction held 10 bases outside the gene matches. The germline CDR1 and CDR2 sequences are PRHDT and FYEKMQ (reference sequence). No infections or other immune events were documented during collection. TCRdb's table, derived via immunoSEQ multiplex PCR, lists solely in-frame clones and lacks some. The table includes around 63,000 clones, 70% to 90% detected once. The sample consisted of blood. This clonotype was obtained from a person aged 18 to 70 in good health. V is TRBV13 and J is TRBJ2-5; TRBD1 matches 9 bases. The CDR3 bases are TGTGCCAGCAGCTTAGTCCAAACAGGGGGCTTCGGAGAGACCCAGTACTTC. Amino acids: CASSLVQTGGFGETQYF.